The text below deals with one T cell receptor beta chain. These data come from a study of control samples from healthy donors and cancer patients. Repertoires were generated with immunoSEQ multiplex PCR, while TCRdb's copy carries only in-frame clones and drops some. The sample includes just over 15,000 clones, about nine tenths of them seen just once. Germline assignment: CDR1 LGHDT and CDR2 YNNKEL (reference sequence). The CDR3 covers 15 residues. Trimming took 4 bases from V and 0 from J, leaving 12 bases between them. This TCR derives from a woman in her seventies with colorectal cancer. The chain carries TRBV3-1 (or the pseudogene TRBV3-2) and TRBJ1-1; weak D call: TRBD1 (6 bases). Sequencing input: PBMCs. The CDR3 region has the DNA TGTGCCAGCAGCCTTATAGGGGGATTGAACACTGAAGCTTTCTTT. This gives the protein CASSLIGGLNTEAFF.